This T cell receptor beta chain was recorded in a study of CD8 T cells in Susac syndrome. Overall study results and limits: The number of individuals included in the study's TCR sequencing and HLA analysis was acknowledged as relatively small.

A word on this clonotype: Its cognate antigen is unknown.

CD8+ and CD4+ T cells from blood underwent TCR beta sequencing, which was carried out in a high-throughput format. Bulk CD8+ and CD4+ cells came from magnetic negative isolation; CD8+ TEMRA by FACS. After extraction with the RNeasy kit, about 0.5 to 1 ug of the RNA was reverse transcribed using random hexamers. TCR beta CDR3 was amplified by immunoSEQ covering 54 Vbeta and 13 Jbeta. TCRdb recomputed calls from the immunoSEQ multiplex PCR reads with MiXCR, one row per CDR3 protein. The sample contains 250,000 to 300,000 distinct CDR3 sequences, 65% to 90% of which appear only once. The ends lost 2 bases at V and 3 bases at J; junction bases unmatched: 4. The CDR3 consists of 16 residues. Germline assignment: CDR1 KGHDR and CDR2 SFDVKD.

The chain links TRBV24-1 to TRBJ1-5; 9 positions agree with TRBD1. The receptor was isolated from a human donor with multiple sclerosis. Sequenced: CD8+ T cells from PBMCs. The CDR3 region is CATSDSDRGANQPQHF. Here the CDR3 DNA reads TGTGCCACCAGTGATTCCGACAGGGGGGCCAATCAGCCCCAGCATTTT.